Below, 14 T cell receptor beta chains from the same sample are listed, as sequenced in a study of blood T cell repertoires in COVID-19. Repertoires were generated with immunoSEQ multiplex PCR, while TCRdb's copy carries only in-frame clones and drops some. The sample records about 67,000 clones, more than 75% being singletons. Input material: peripheral blood. The receptors were sampled from a man aged 45-65 years with active COVID-19.

The V call is TRBV6-2 or TRBV6-3, the J call TRBJ2-7; TRBD2 might be the D (5 bases). This CDR3 contains 18 residues. Germline V gene lookup returns CDR1 MNHEY and CDR2 SVGEGT. V was cut by 0 bases and J by 3 bases, with 21 bases left in between. CDR3 sequence reads: CASSYSSYSQRSLYEQYF. CDR3 sequence (DNA): TGTGCCAGCAGTTACTCGAGTTACAGCCAGCGGTCTCTCTACGAGCAGTACTTC.

This clone was recorded only once. The chain has TRBV6-2 or TRBV6-3 and TRBJ1-2; a possible D gene is TRBD1 (6 bases). This CDR3 spans 13 amino acids. From germline, CDR1 is MNHEY and CDR2 SVGEGT. The germline V and J ends were trimmed by 5 bases and 5 bases, with 12 bases remaining between them. CDR3 bases: TGTGCCAGCAGTCCCTATACAGGGTATGGCTACACCTTC. Amino acids: CASSPYTGYGYTF.

V is TRBV6-5 and J is TRBJ2-1; perhaps TRBD2 as D (7 bases). Between the trimmed V and J ends, which lost 5 bases and 8 bases, there was a span of 13 bases. Germline CDR1 is MNHEY and CDR2 is SVGAGI. This CDR3 is built from 13 residues. The CDR3 DNA follows: TGTGCCAGCAGTAGAACAGGGAGGGATGAGCAGTTCTTC. Protein product: CASSRTGRDEQFF.

The chain uses TRBV7-6 and TRBJ2-5; TRBD2 might be the D (7 bases). Germline values: CDR1 SGHVS, CDR2 FNYEAQ. The CDR3 consists of 16 residues. Trimming cost V 1 base and J 3 bases, with 15 bases left between them. CDR3 bases: TGTGCCAGCAGCTTAGTACGGGGGGCGCTGAAAGAGACCCAGTACTTC. It encodes CASSLVRGALKETQYF.

The chain carries TRBV4-3 and TRBJ1-2; D unresolved. Germline V lookup: CDR1 LGHNA, CDR2 YSLEER. The CDR3 has 15 residues. The V and J ends lost 0 bases and 0 bases respectively, with 8 bases between them. The CDR3 spells CASSQDGLSNYGYTF. Here the CDR3 DNA reads TGCGCCAGCAGCCAAGATGGGCTCTCTAACTATGGCTACACCTTC.

This chain joins TRBV24-1 and TRBJ2-7; 7 bases fit TRBD1. J gave up 3 bases and V 2 bases, and 6 bases lay outside the gene matches. CDR1 and CDR2 from the germline V gene are KGHDR and SFDVKD. CDR3 size: 15 residues. The CDR3, as DNA: TGTGCCACCAGTGATTCCTGGGGACAGCACTACGAGCAGTACTTC. Its translation is CATSDSWGQHYEQYF.

This clone was detected once. The J gene is TRBJ2-7, the V gene TRBV29-1; 10 bases line up with TRBD1. CDR1 SQVTM and CDR2 ANQGSEA come from the germline V gene. Losses at the gene ends were 6 bases for V and 1 base for J; bases not matched to a gene: 6. This CDR3 comprises 14 residues. CDR3 amino acids: CSVFGQGVSYEQYF. The CDR3 coding sequence is TGCAGCGTGTTCGGACAGGGGGTTTCCTACGAGCAGTACTTC.

This CDR3 reads CASSERTGNRPNEQFF. In DNA, the CDR3 is TGTGCCAGCAGTGAACGTACCGGGAATCGCCCGAATGAGCAGTTCTTC. The V gene is TRBV6-1, the J gene TRBJ2-1; TRBD2 is a possible D gene (5 bases). The V end lost 2 bases, the J end lost 7 bases, and 18 bases lay between the germline ends. The germline CDR1 and CDR2 sequences are MNHNS and SASEGT. The CDR3 runs to 16 residues.

The chain carries TRBV6-1 and TRBJ1-6; no clear D. V gave up 2 bases and J gave up 4 bases, with 9 bases separating them. There are 15 residues in the CDR3. Looked up from germline, CDR1 is MNHNS and CDR2 is SASEGT. The CDR3 protein is CASSEFVQYNSPLHF. The CDR3 nucleotides are TGTGCCAGCAGTGAATTTGTACAGTATAATTCACCCCTCCACTTT.

J is TRBJ2-3 and V is TRBV19, with TRBD1 matching over 7 bases. V lost 10 bases, J lost 2 bases, and 12 bases stayed unmatched. CDR1 and CDR2 (germline): LNHDA, SQIVND (reference sequence). CDR3 length equals 15 residues. CDR3 protein: CATRDYGQATDTQYF. The CDR3 DNA follows: TGTGCCACCCGGGATTATGGACAGGCCACAGATACGCAGTATTTT.

This clone qualifies as medium-sized. This chain uses TRBV30 with TRBJ1-2, with TRBD1 matching 7 bases. This CDR3 is built from 11 residues. The V segment lost 5 bases and the J segment 5 bases; nucleotides outside the gene matches: 2. The germline gives CDR1 GTSNPN, CDR2 SVGIG (reference sequence). CDR3 coding DNA: TGTGCCTGGTTGACAGGGTATGGCTACACCTTC. This translates into CAWLTGYGYTF. The full variable domain, with the rest looked up from reference TRBV30 and TRBJ1-2, is SQTIHQWPATLVQPVGSPLSLECTVEGTSNPNLYWYRQAAGRGLQLLFYSVGIGQISSEVPQNLSASRPQDRQFILSSKKLLLSDSGFYLCAWLTGYGYTFGSGTRLTVV.

The rearrangement uses TRBV4-2 and TRBJ2-1; the D gene is possibly TRBD1 (6 bases). Germline CDR1 is LGHNA and CDR2 is YNFKEQ. V lost 0 bases and J 0 bases, leaving 21 bases between the germline ends. The CDR3 spans 20 residues. The CDR3 DNA reads TGTGCCAGCAGCCAAGATACCCCAAAACAGGGCAGGAGCTCCTACAATGAGCAGTTCTTC. Its protein product is CASSQDTPKQGRSSYNEQFF.

The rearrangement uses TRBV19 and TRBJ2-5; 12 bases fit TRBD2. This CDR3 comprises 16 residues. Losses at the gene ends were 1 base for V and 3 bases for J; bases not matched to a gene: 3. Per germline, CDR1 LNHDA and CDR2 SQIVND (reference sequence). Written as DNA, the CDR3 is TGTGCCAGTAGTATAGTTTCTAGCGGGGGGGAAGAGACCCAGTACTTC. This translates into CASSIVSSGGEETQYF.

This clone was seen only once. The rearrangement links TRBV6-1 to TRBJ2-5; D might be TRBD1 (6 bases). V was shortened by 2 bases and J by 2 bases, with 15 bases between the two germline ends. Germline CDR1 and CDR2: MNHNS and SASEGT. The CDR3 is made up of 16 amino acids. DNA of the CDR3: TGTGCCAGCAGTGAACCTAGGACAGTAAAACAAGAGACCCAGTACTTC. Translation: CASSEPRTVKQETQYF.